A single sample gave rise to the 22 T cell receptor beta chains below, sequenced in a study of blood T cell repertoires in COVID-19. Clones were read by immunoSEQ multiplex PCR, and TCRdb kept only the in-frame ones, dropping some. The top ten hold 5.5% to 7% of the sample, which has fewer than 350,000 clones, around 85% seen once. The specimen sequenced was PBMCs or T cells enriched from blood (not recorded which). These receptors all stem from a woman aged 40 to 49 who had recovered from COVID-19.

The CDR3 coding sequence is TGTGCCAGCAGCCACTGGAACACCGGGGAGCTGTTTTTT. It codes for CASSHWNTGELFF. This chain connects TRBV12-3 or TRBV12-4 to TRBJ2-2, with D unclear. CDR3 length equals 13 residues. Deletions cut 6 bases from V and 1 base from J, with 6 bases between.

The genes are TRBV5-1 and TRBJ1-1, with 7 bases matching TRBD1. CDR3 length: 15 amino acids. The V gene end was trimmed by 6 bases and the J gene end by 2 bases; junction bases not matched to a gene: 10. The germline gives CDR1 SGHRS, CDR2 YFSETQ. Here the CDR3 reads CASTPRTGENTEAFF. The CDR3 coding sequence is TGCGCCAGCACTCCGCGAACAGGGGAAAACACTGAAGCTTTCTTT.

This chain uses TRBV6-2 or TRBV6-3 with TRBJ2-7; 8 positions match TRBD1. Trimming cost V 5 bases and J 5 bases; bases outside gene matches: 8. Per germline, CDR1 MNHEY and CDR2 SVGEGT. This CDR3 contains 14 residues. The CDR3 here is CASSDRGAANEQYF. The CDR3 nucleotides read TGTGCCAGCAGTGACAGGGGTGCGGCGAACGAGCAGTACTTC.

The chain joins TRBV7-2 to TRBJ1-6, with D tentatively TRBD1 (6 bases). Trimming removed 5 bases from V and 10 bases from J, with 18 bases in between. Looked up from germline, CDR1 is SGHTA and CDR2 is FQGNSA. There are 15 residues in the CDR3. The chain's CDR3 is CASSQRDNGGSPLHF. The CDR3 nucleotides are TGTGCCAGCAGCCAGCGGGACAACGGAGGATCACCCCTCCACTTT. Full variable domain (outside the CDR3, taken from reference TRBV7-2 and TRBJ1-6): GAGVSQSPSNKVTEKGKDVELRCDPISGHTALYWYRQSLGQGLEFLIYFQGNSAPDKSGLPSDRFSAERTGGSVSTLTIQRTQQEDSAVYLCASSQRDNGGSPLHFGNGTRLTVT.

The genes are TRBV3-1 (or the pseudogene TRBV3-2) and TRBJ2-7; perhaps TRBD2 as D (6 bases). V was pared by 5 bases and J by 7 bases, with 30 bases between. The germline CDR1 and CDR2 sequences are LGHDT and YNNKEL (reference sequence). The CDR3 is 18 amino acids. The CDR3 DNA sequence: TGTGCCAGCAGCTCCCCATCAACTCCCGGAGCGGACTACGGGGAGCAGTACTTC. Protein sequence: CASSSPSTPGADYGEQYF.

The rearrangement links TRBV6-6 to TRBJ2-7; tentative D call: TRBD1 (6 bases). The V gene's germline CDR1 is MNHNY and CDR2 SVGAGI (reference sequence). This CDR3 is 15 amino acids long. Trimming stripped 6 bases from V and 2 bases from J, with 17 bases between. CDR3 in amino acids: CASSPLRAGAYEQYF. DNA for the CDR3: TGTGCCAGCAGCCCTCTAAGAGCAGGGGCCTACGAGCAGTACTTC.

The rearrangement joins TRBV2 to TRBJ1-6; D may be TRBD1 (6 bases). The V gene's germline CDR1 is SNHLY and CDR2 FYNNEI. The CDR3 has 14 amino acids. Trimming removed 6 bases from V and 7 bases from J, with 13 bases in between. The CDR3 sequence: CASSPWDTNSPLHF. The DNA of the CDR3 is TGTGCCAGCAGCCCGTGGGACACCAATTCACCCCTCCACTTT.

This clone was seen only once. Here the CDR3 DNA reads TGTGCCAGCAGTCAACAAGCCGGAGAAGAAAAACTGTTTTTT. As protein: CASSQQAGEEKLFF. The chain links TRBV6-5 to TRBJ1-4; D uncertain. CDR3 size: 14 residues. Trimming removed 5 bases at V and 8 bases at J, with 15 bases between. Per germline, CDR1 MNHEY and CDR2 SVGAGI.

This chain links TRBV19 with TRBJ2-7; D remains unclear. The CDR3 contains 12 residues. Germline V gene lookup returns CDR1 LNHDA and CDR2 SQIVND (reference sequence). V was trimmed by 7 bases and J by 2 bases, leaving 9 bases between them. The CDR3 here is CASMGDTYEQYF. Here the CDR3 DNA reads TGTGCCAGTATGGGTGACACCTACGAGCAGTACTTC.

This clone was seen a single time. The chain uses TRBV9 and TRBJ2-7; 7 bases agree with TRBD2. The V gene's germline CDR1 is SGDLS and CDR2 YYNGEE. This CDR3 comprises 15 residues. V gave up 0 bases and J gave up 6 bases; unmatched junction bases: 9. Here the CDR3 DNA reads TGTGCCAGCAGCGTAGATTGGGAGGGCCTTTCCGAGCAGTACTTC. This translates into CASSVDWEGLSEQYF.

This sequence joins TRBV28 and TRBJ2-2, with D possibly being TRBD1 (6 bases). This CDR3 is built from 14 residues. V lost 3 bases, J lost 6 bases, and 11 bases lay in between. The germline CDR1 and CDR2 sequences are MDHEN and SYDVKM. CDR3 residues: CASSFPGVSGELFF. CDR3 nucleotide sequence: TGTGCCAGCAGTTTCCCAGGGGTGTCCGGGGAGCTGTTTTTT.

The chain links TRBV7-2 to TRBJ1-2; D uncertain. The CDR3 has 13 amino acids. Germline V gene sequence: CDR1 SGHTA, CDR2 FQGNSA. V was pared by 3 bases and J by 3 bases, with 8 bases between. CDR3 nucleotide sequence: TGTGCCAGCAGCTTGCAGGCAGACTATGGCTACACCTTC. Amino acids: CASSLQADYGYTF.

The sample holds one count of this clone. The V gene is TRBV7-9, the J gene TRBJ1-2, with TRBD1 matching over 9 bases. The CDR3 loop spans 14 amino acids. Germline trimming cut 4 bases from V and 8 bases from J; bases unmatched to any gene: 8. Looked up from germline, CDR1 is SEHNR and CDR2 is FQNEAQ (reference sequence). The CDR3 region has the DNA TGTGCCAGCAGCTCACTCGGGACAGGGACCGGCTACACCTTC. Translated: CASSSLGTGTGYTF.

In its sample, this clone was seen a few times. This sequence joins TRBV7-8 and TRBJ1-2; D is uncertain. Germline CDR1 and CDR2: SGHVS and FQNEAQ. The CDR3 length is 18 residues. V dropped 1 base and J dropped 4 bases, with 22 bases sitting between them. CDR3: CASSLVPYSGLPGYGYTF. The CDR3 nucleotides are TGTGCCAGCAGCTTAGTACCCTACAGCGGACTACCGGGCTATGGCTACACCTTC.

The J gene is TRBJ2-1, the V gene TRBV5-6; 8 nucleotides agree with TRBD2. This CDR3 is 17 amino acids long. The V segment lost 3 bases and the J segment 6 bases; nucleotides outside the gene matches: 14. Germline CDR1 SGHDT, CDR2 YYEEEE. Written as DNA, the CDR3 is TGTGCCAGCAGCTCCACGACTAGCGCTGGGTCCGGCAATGAGCAGTTCTTC. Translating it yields CASSSTTSAGSGNEQFF.

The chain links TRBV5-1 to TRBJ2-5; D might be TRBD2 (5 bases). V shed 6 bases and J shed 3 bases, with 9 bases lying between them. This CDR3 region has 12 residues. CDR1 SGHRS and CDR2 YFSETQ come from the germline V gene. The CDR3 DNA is TGCGCCAGCAAGGAGGTGGAAGAGACCCAGTACTTC. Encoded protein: CASKEVEETQYF.

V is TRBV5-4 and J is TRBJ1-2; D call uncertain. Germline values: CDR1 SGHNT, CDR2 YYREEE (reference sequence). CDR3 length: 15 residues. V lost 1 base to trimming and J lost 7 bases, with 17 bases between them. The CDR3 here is CASSLYGLKGVGYTF. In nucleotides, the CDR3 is TGTGCCAGCAGCTTGTATGGACTAAAAGGAGTTGGCTACACCTTC.

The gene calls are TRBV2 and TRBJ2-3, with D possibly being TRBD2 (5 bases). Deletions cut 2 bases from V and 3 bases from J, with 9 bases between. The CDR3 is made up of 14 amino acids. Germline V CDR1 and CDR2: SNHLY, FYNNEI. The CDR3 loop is CASSESRVTDTQYF. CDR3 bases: TGTGCCAGCAGTGAATCGCGGGTTACAGATACGCAGTATTTT.

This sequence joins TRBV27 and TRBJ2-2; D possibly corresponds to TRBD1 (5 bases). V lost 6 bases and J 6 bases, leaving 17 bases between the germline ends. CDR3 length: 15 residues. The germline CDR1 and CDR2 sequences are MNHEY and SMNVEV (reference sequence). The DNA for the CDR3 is TGTGCCAGCAGCCTAACAGGTACCGGCGCCGGGGAGCTGTTTTTT. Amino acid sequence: CASSLTGTGAGELFF.

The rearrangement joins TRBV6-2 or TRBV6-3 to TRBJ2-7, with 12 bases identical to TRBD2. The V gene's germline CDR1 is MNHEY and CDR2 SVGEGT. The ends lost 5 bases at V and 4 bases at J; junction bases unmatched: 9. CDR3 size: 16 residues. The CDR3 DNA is TGTGCCAGCAGTCATCGGGGACTAGCGGGCCTATACGAGCAGTACTTC. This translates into CASSHRGLAGLYEQYF.

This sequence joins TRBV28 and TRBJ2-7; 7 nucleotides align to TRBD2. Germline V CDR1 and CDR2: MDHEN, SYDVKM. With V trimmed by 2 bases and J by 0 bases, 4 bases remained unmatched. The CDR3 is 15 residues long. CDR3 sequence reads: CASSLGLADSYEQYF. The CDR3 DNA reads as TGTGCCAGCAGTTTAGGTCTAGCGGACTCCTACGAGCAGTACTTC.

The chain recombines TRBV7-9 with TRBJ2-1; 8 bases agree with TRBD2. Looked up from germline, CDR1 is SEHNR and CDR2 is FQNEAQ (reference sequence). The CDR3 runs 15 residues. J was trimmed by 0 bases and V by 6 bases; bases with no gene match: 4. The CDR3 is CASRAAGASYNEQFF. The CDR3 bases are TGTGCCAGCAGAGCAGCGGGGGCCTCCTACAATGAGCAGTTCTTC. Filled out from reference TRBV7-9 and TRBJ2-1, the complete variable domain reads DTGVSQNPRHKITKRGQNVTFRCDPISEHNRLYWYRQTLGQGPEFLTYFQNEAQLEKSRLLSDRFSAERPKGSFSTLEIQRTEQGDSAMYLCASRAAGASYNEQFFGPGTRLTVL.